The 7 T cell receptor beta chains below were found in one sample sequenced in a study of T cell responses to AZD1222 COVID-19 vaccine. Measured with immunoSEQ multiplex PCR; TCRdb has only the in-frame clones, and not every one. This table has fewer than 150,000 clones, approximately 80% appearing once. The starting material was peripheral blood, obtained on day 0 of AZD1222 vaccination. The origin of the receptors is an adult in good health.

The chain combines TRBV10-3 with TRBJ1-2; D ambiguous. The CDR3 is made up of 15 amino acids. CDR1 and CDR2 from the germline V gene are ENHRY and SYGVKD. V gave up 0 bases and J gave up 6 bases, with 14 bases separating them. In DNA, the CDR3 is TGTGCCATCAGTGAGTCACTAACAACCCTACATGGCTACACCTTC. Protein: CAISESLTTLHGYTF.

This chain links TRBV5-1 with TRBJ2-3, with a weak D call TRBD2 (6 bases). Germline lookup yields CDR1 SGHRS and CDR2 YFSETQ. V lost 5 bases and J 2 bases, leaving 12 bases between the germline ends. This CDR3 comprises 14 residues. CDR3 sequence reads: CASRRDSFTDTQYF. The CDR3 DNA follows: TGCGCCAGCAGAAGGGACTCTTTCACAGATACGCAGTATTTT.

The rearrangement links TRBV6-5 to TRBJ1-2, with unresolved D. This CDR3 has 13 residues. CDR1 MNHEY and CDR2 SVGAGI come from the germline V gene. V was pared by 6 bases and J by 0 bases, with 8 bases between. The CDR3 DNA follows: TGTGCCAGCAGACCCATGGCTAACTATGGCTACACCTTC. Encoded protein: CASRPMANYGYTF.

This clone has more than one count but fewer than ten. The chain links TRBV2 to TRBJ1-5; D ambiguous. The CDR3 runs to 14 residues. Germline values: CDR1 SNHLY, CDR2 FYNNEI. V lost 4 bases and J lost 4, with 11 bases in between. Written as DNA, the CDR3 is TGTGCCAGCAGTGGGGGTAGGGCGAATCAGCCCCAGCATTTT. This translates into CASSGGRANQPQHF.

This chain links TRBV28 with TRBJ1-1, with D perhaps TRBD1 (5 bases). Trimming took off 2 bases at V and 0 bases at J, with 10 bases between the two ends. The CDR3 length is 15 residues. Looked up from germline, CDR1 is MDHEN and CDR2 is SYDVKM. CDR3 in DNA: TGTGCCAGCAGTTTAGGAGGGACGATGAACACTGAAGCTTTCTTT. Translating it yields CASSLGGTMNTEAFF.

The CDR3 loop is CASSREATENTGELFF. CDR3 in DNA: TGTGCCAGCAGCCGAGAGGCGACAGAGAACACCGGGGAGCTGTTTTTT. The chain employs TRBV5-6 and TRBJ2-2; tentatively, D is TRBD1 (5 bases). Per the germline V gene, CDR1 is SGHDT and CDR2 is YYEEEE. The CDR3 is 16 amino acids. Trimming shortened V by 4 bases and J by 1 base, and 14 bases separated the two germline ends.

The CDR3 region has the DNA TGTGCCAGCAGCCTTCAGGGTTACAATGAGCAGTTCTTC. It encodes CASSLQGYNEQFF. The gene calls are TRBV5-4 and TRBJ2-1; weak D call: TRBD1 (5 bases). The length of the CDR3 is 13 residues. Trimming removed 4 bases at V and 4 bases at J, with 9 bases between. Germline CDR1 SGHNT, CDR2 YYREEE (reference sequence). The full variable domain, rest sourced from reference TRBV5-4 and TRBJ2-1, is ETGVTQSPTHLIKTRGQQVTLRCSSQSGHNTVSWYQQALGQGPQFIFQYYREEENGRGNFPPRFSGLQFPNYSSELNVNALELDDSALYLCASSLQGYNEQFFGPGTRLTVL.